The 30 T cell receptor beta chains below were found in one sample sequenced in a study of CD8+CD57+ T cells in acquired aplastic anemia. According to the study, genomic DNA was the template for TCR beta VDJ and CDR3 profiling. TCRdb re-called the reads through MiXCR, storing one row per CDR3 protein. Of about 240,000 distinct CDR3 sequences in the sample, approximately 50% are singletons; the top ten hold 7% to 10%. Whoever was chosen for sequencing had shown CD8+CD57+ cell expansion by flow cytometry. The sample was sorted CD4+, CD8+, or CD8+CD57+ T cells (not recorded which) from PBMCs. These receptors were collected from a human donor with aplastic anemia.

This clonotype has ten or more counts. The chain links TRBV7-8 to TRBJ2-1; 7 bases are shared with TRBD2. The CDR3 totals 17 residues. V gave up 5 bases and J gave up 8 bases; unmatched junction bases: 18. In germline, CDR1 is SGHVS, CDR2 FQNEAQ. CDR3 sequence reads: CASSPNIRTSADDEQFF. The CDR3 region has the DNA TGTGCCAGCAGCCCCAATATAAGGACTAGTGCGGACGATGAGCAGTTCTTC.

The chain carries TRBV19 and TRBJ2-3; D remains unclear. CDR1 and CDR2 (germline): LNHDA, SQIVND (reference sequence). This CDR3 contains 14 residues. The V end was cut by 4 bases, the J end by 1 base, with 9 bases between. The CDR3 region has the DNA TGTGCCAGTAGTAACCTAGGTCGCACAGATACGCAGTATTTT. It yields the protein CASSNLGRTDTQYF.

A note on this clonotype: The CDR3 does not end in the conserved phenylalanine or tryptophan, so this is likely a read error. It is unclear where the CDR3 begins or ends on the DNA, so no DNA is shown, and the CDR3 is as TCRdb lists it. This chain's CDR3 is CAISDALGYKEV. The V call is TRBV10-3, the J call TRBJ1-1. Termini included, the CDR3 measures 12 amino acids. The V gene's germline CDR1 is ENHRY and CDR2 SYGVKD.

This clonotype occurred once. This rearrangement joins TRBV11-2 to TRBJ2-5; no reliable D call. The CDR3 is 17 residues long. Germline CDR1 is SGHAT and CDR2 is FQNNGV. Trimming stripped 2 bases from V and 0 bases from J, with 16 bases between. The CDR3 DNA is TGTGCCAGCAGCTTAATGATCAGCCTAAACCACCAAGAGACCCAGTACTTC. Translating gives CASSLMISLNHQETQYF.

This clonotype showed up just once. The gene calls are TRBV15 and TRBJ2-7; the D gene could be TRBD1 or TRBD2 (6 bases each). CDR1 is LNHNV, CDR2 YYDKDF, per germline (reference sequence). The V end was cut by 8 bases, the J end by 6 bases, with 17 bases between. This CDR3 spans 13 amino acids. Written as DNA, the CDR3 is TGTGCCACCCAGAGGGGGGCGGCTCTCGAGCAGTACTTC. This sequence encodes CATQRGAALEQYF.

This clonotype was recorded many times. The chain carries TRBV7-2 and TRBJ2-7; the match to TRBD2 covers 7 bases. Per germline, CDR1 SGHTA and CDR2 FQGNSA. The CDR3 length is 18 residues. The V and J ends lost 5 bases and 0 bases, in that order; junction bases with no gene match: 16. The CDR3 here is CASSQPPVGGTNSYEQYF. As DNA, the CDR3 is TGTGCCAGCAGCCAACCCCCCGTCGGCGGGACTAACTCCTACGAGCAGTACTTC.

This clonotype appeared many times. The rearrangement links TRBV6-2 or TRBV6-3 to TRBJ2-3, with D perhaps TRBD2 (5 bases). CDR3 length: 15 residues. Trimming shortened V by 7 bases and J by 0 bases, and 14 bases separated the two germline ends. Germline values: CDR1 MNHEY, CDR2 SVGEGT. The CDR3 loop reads CASTPPGSSTDTQYF. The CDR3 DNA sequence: TGTGCCAGCACCCCCCCGGGATCTAGCACAGATACGCAGTATTTT.

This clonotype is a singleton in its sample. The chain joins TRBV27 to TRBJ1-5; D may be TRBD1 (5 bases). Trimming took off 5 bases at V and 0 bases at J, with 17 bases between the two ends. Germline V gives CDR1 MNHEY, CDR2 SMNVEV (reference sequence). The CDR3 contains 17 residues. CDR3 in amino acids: CASSRGGGGFSNQPQHF. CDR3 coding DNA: TGTGCCAGCAGTCGCGGGGGGGGAGGCTTTAGCAATCAGCCCCAGCATTTT.

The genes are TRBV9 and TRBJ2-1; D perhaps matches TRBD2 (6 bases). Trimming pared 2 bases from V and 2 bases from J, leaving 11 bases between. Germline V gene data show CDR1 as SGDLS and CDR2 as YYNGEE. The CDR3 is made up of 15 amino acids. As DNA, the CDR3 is TGTGCCAGCAGCGTCCGGGACTCCACCTACAATGAGCAGTTCTTC. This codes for CASSVRDSTYNEQFF.

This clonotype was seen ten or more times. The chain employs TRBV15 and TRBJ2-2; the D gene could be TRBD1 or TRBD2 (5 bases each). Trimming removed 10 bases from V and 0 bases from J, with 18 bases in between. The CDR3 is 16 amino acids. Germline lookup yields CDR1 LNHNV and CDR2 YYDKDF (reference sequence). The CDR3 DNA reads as TGTGCCATAAGAAGCGAGGGGCCCCCGAACACCGGGGAGCTGTTTTTT. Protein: CAIRSEGPPNTGELFF. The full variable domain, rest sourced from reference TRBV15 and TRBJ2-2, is DAMVIQNPRYQVTQFGKPVTLSCSQTLNHNVMYWYQQKSSQAPKLLFHYYDKDFNNEADTPDNFQSRRPNTSFCFLDIRSPGLGDTAMYLCAIRSEGPPNTGELFFGEGSRLTVL.

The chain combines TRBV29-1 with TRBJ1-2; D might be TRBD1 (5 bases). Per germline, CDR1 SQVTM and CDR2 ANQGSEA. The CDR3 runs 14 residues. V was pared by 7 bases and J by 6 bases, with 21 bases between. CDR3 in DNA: TGCAGCGCGATGGCTTGGGGGATGTGGGATGGCTACACCTTC. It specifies CSAMAWGMWDGYTF.

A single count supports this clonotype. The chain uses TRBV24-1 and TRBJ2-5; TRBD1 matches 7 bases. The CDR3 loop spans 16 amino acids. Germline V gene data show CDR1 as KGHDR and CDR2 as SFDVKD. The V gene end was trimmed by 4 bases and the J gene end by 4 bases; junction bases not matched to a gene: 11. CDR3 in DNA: TGTGCCACCAGTGACCCCACAGGGGACGGTAGAGAGACCCAGTACTTC. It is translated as CATSDPTGDGRETQYF.

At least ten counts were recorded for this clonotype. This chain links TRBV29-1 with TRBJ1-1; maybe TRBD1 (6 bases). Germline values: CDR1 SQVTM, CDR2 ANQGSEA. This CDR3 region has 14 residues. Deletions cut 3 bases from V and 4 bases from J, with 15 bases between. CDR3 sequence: CSVDGGGLSTEAFF. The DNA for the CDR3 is TGCAGCGTTGATGGGGGGGGGCTTAGCACTGAAGCTTTCTTT.

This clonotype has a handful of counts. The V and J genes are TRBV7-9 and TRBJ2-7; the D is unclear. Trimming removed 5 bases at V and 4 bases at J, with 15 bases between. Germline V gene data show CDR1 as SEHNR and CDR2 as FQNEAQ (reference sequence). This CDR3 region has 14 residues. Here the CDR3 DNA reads TGTGCCAGCAGCCCCGGCACTAATTCTTACGAGCAGTACTTC. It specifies CASSPGTNSYEQYF.

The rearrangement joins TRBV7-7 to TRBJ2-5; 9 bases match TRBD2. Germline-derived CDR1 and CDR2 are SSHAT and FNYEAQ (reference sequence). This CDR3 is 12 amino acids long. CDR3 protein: CASGGAEETQYF. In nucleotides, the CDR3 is TGTGCTAGCGGGGGTGCGGAGGAGACCCAGTACTTC.

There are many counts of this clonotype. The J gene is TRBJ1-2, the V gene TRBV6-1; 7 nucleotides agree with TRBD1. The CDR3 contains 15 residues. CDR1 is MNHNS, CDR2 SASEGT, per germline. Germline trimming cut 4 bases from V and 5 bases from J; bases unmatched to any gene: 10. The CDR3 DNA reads TGTGCCAGCAGTGCGGAGGAGGGGGCGGGTTATGGCTACACCTTC. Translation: CASSAEEGAGYGYTF.

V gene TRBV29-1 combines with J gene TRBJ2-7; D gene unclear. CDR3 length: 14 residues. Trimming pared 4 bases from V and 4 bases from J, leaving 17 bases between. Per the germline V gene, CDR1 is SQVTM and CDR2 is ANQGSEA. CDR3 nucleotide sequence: TGCAGCGTTGTCCTTTTTGGGAAGAGGTACGAGCAGTACTTC. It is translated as CSVVLFGKRYEQYF.

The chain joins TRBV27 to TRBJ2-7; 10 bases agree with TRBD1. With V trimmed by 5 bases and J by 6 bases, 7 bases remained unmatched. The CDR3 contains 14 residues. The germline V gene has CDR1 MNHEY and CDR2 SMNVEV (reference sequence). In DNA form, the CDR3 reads TGTGCCAGCAGTAACCAGGGACAGGGGCTCGAGCAGTACTTC. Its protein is CASSNQGQGLEQYF.

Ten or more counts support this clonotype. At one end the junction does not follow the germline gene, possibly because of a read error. CDR3 in DNA: TGTGCTAGCAGCCCCGGTCTCGGGTATGAGCAGTTCTTC. This gives the protein CASSPGLGYEQFF. The chain combines TRBV7-7 with TRBJ2-1; D is uncertain. This CDR3 has 13 residues. The germline V gene encodes CDR1 SSHAT and CDR2 FNYEAQ (reference sequence).

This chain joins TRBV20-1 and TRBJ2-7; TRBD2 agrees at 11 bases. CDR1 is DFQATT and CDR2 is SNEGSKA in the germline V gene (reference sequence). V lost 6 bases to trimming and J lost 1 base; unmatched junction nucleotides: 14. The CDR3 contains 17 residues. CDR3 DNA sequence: TGCAGTGCCAGGACGGCTAGCGGGAGGATCATTTCCTACGAGCAGTACTTC. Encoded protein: CSARTASGRIISYEQYF.

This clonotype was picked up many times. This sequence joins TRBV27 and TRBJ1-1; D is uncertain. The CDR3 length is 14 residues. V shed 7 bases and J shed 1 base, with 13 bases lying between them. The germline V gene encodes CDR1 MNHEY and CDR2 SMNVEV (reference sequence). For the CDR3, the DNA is TGTGCCAGCAAACCAGGACGTAGGAACACTGAAGCTTTCTTT. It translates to CASKPGRRNTEAFF.

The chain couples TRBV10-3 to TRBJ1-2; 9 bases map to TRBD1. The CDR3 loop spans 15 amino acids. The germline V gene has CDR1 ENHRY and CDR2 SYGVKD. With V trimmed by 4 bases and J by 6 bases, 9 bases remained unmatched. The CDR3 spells CAISGDRDTSDGYTF. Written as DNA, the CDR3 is TGTGCCATCAGTGGGGACAGGGATACTTCGGATGGCTACACCTTC.

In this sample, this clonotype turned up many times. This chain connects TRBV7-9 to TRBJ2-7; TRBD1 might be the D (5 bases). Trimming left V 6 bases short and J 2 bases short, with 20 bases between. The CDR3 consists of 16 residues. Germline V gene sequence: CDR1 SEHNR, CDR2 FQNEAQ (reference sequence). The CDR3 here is CASSETRKDTTYEQYF. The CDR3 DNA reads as TGTGCCAGCAGTGAGACCCGAAAGGACACCACCTACGAGCAGTACTTC.

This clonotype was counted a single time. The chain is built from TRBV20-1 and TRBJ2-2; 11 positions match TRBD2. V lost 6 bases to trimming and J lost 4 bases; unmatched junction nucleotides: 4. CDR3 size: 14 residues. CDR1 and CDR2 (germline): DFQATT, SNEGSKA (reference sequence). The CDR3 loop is CSAIAGGPTGELFF. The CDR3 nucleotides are TGCAGTGCAATAGCGGGGGGGCCCACCGGGGAGCTGTTTTTT.

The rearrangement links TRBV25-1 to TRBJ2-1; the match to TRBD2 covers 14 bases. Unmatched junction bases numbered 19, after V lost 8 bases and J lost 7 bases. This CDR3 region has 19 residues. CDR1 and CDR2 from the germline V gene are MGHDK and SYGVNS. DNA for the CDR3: TGTGCCAGCCCGACCGGGACTAGCGGGAGCCAAAGCCGTAGTAATGAGCAGTTCTTC. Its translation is CASPTGTSGSQSRSNEQFF.

This CDR3 is CASSADRVNEAFF. For the CDR3, the DNA is TGTGCCAGCAGCGCGGACAGGGTCAATGAAGCTTTCTTT. The chain carries TRBV6-1 and TRBJ1-1; 8 bases map to TRBD1. The CDR3 runs to 13 residues. Germline V gene lookup returns CDR1 MNHNS and CDR2 SASEGT. V dropped 6 bases and J dropped 7; count of bases not matched to a gene: 7.

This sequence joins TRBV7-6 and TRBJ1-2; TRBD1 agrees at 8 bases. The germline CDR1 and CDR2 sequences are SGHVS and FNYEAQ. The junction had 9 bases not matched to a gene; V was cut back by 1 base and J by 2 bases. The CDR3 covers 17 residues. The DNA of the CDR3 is TGTGCCAGCAGCTTAGAGACGGACAGGGCCGCCAACTATGGCTACACCTTC. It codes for CASSLETDRAANYGYTF.

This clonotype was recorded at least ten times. The CDR3 region is CASSYSWAGSDQPQHF. The CDR3 region has the DNA TGTGCCAGCAGTTACTCGTGGGCAGGGTCTGATCAGCCCCAGCATTTT. The V gene is TRBV6-6, the J gene TRBJ1-5; a weak D match, TRBD1 (5 bases). V was trimmed by 0 bases and J by 5 bases, leaving 14 bases between them. CDR1 MNHNY and CDR2 SVGAGI come from the germline V gene (reference sequence). The CDR3 runs 16 residues.

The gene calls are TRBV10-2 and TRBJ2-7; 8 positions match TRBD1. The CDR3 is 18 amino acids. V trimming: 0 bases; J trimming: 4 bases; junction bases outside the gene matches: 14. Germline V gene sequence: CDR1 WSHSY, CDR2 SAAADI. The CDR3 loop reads CASSESPHGQGATYEQYF. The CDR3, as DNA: TGCGCCAGCAGTGAGTCTCCTCACGGTCAGGGGGCGACATACGAGCAGTACTTC.

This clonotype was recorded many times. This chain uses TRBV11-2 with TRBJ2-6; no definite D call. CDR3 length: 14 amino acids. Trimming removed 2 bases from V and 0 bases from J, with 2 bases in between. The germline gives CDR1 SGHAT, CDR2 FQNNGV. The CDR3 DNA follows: TGTGCCAGCAGCTTAACCTCTGGGGCCAACGTCCTGACTTTC. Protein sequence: CASSLTSGANVLTF.